These 29 T cell receptor beta chains came from one sample sequenced in a study of a mutant IDH1 vaccine in newly diagnosed glioma. Their antigens remain unidentified. Assay: immunoSEQ multiplex PCR; the TCRdb copy retains only in-frame clones and omits some. There are some 29,000 clones in the sample; more than 60% occur only once, and approximately 8% lies in the top ten. Time point: week 35, safety follow-up. A 20-mer mutant IDH1 peptide at 300 ug was injected subcutaneously with topical imiquimod. The specimen was PBMCs, collected from a glioma patient whose treatment included an IDH1 peptide vaccine. The source is a man aged 45 to 65 with glioma.

The rearrangement joins TRBV4-1 to TRBJ2-5; possible D gene TRBD2, 6 bases. The CDR3 runs to 13 residues. Germline V gene sequence: CDR1 MGHRA, CDR2 YSYEKL. The V and J ends lost 4 bases and 2 bases respectively, with 8 bases between them. For the CDR3, the DNA is TGCGCCAGCAGCCCAGGAGGGCAAGAGACCCAGTACTTC. It translates to CASSPGGQETQYF.

The chain is built from TRBV4-1 and TRBJ1-2; D is perhaps TRBD1 (6 bases). The CDR3 has 16 amino acids. Looked up from germline, CDR1 is MGHRA and CDR2 is YSYEKL. Trimming took off 1 base at V and 4 bases at J, with 16 bases between the two ends. CDR3: CASSQGRQAAFYGYTF. The DNA for the CDR3 is TGCGCCAGCAGCCAAGGACGACAGGCCGCATTCTATGGCTACACCTTC.

V and J are TRBV4-1 and TRBJ2-7, with D hard to call. Trimming stripped 3 bases from V and 1 base from J, with 13 bases between. The CDR3 totals 15 residues. In germline, CDR1 is MGHRA, CDR2 YSYEKL. The CDR3, as DNA: TGCGCCAGCAGCCAGAGGATTCTAGGGTCCTACGAGCAGTACTTC. Its protein product is CASSQRILGSYEQYF.

In its sample, this clone was seen once. The V and J genes are TRBV19 and TRBJ1-1, with D possibly TRBD1 on 5 matching bases. Germline CDR1 is LNHDA and CDR2 is SQIVND (reference sequence). The V end lost 7 bases, the J end lost 4 bases, and 13 bases lay between the germline ends. The CDR3 totals 13 residues. CDR3 residues: CASTLWGGTEAFF. DNA of the CDR3: TGTGCCAGTACCCTCTGGGGGGGCACTGAAGCTTTCTTT.

The gene calls are TRBV10-3 and TRBJ1-5; D may be TRBD1 (5 bases). CDR1 ENHRY and CDR2 SYGVKD come from the germline V gene. This CDR3 contains 14 residues. Trimming shortened V by 2 bases and J by 6 bases, and 11 bases separated the two germline ends. The CDR3 bases are TGTGCCATCAGTGAGGAGCAGGGTGGTCAGCCCCAGCATTTT. Residues: CAISEEQGGQPQHF.

The chain recombines TRBV7-2 with TRBJ1-1; D remains ambiguous. Germline CDR1 and CDR2: SGHTA and FQGNSA. V shed 2 bases and J shed 4 bases, with 11 bases lying between them. This CDR3 has 14 amino acids. CDR3 region: CASSLTSFSTEAFF. In DNA form, the CDR3 reads TGTGCCAGCAGCTTAACGAGTTTCAGCACTGAAGCTTTCTTT. Looking up the rest from reference TRBV7-2 and TRBJ1-1 gives the full variable domain: GAGVSQSPSNKVTEKGKDVELRCDPISGHTALYWYRQSLGQGLEFLIYFQGNSAPDKSGLPSDRFSAERTGGSVSTLTIQRTQQEDSAVYLCASSLTSFSTEAFFGQGTRLTVV.

CDR3 coding DNA: TGTGCCAGCAGTCTTTCCTCAGGGGGCACTGAAGCTTTCTTT. Residues: CASSLSSGGTEAFF. V gene TRBV28 combines with J gene TRBJ1-1, with 7 nucleotides matching TRBD1. The ends lost 5 bases at V and 4 bases at J; junction bases unmatched: 7. The CDR3 loop spans 14 amino acids. CDR1 and CDR2 from the germline V gene are MDHEN and SYDVKM. Full variable domain (remainder filled in from reference TRBV28 and TRBJ1-1): DVKVTQSSRYLVKRTGEKVFLECVQDMDHENMFWYRQDPGLGLRLIYFSYDVKMKEKGDIPEGYSVSREKKERFSLILESASTNQTSMYLCASSLSSGGTEAFFGQGTRLTVV.

V is TRBV7-2 and J is TRBJ2-3; D ambiguous. Germline assignment: CDR1 SGHTA and CDR2 FQGNSA. This CDR3 is built from 14 residues. Trimming removed 0 bases at V and 3 bases at J, with 7 bases between. The DNA of the CDR3 is TGTGCCAGCAGCTTAGCCGTTGTTACAGATACGCAGTATTTT. As protein: CASSLAVVTDTQYF.

The chain couples TRBV4-1 to TRBJ2-5; 10 nucleotides agree with TRBD1. CDR3 size: 20 residues. The V gene's germline CDR1 is MGHRA and CDR2 YSYEKL. With 1 base clipped from V and 0 bases from J, the junction kept 14 bases outside the gene matches. The DNA for the CDR3 is TGCGCCAGCAGCCAAGGGACAGGGGGTCGGCGAGGGTTGTACCAAGAGACCCAGTACTTC. Its translation is CASSQGTGGRRGLYQETQYF.

The CDR3 sequence is CASSLGRAGLEQYF. DNA of the CDR3: TGTGCCAGCAGTCTTGGACGCGCAGGATTGGAGCAGTACTTC. The gene calls are TRBV28 and TRBJ2-7; D gene ambiguous. The V gene's germline CDR1 is MDHEN and CDR2 SYDVKM. V lost 5 bases to trimming and J lost 7 bases, with 18 bases between them. The CDR3 is made up of 14 amino acids. The variable domain in full, completed from reference TRBV28 and TRBJ2-7, reads DVKVTQSSRYLVKRTGEKVFLECVQDMDHENMFWYRQDPGLGLRLIYFSYDVKMKEKGDIPEGYSVSREKKERFSLILESASTNQTSMYLCASSLGRAGLEQYFGPGTRLTVT.

The J gene is TRBJ2-7, the V gene TRBV28; 9 positions agree with TRBD2. This CDR3 spans 15 amino acids. V dropped 7 bases and J dropped 5; count of bases not matched to a gene: 12. Germline values: CDR1 MDHEN, CDR2 SYDVKM. CDR3 DNA sequence: TGTGCCAGCAAGGGGGTAACTAGCGGGTATAACGAGCAGTACTTC. This sequence encodes CASKGVTSGYNEQYF.

The rearrangement uses TRBV9 and TRBJ2-7; D is possibly TRBD2 (6 bases). V was cut by 1 base and J by 2 bases, with 13 bases left in between. Per germline, CDR1 SGDLS and CDR2 YYNGEE. The CDR3 consists of 15 residues. CDR3 nucleotide sequence: TGTGCCAGCAGCGTAAGGCTCGGGAGCACCTACGAGCAGTACTTC. Protein: CASSVRLGSTYEQYF.

The chain carries TRBV14 and TRBJ2-1; 8 bases line up with TRBD2. V was pared by 1 base and J by 6 bases, with 11 bases of the junction left unmatched. The CDR3 runs to 17 residues. Germline V gene sequence: CDR1 SGHDN, CDR2 FVKESK. The CDR3 loop is CASSQGYREGLRNEQFF. The CDR3 nucleotides read TGTGCCAGCAGCCAAGGTTATCGGGAGGGCCTCCGCAATGAGCAGTTCTTC.

The CDR3 spells CASSEAGMASPLHF. The CDR3 DNA sequence: TGTGCCAGCAGTGAGGCAGGGATGGCTTCACCCCTCCACTTT. This chain connects TRBV25-1 to TRBJ1-6; D may be TRBD1 (5 bases). The CDR3 consists of 14 residues. V gave up 3 bases and J gave up 9 bases, with 12 bases separating them. CDR1 and CDR2 from the germline V gene are MGHDK and SYGVNS.

V and J are TRBV6-5 and TRBJ2-7, with TRBD1 identical over 8 bases. The CDR3 totals 16 residues. Looked up from germline, CDR1 is MNHEY and CDR2 is SVGAGI. The ends lost 0 bases at V and 2 bases at J; junction bases unmatched: 6. The CDR3 loop reads CASSYSRGQATYEQYF. The CDR3 DNA reads TGTGCCAGCAGTTACTCGAGGGGACAGGCTACCTACGAGCAGTACTTC.

The CDR3 DNA follows: TGTGGAACAGGGAACAATCAGCCCCAGCATTTT. This codes for CGTGNNQPQHF. The chain couples TRBV28 to TRBJ1-5; a weak D match, TRBD1 (6 bases). This CDR3 is built from 11 residues. The germline V gene has CDR1 MDHEN and CDR2 SYDVKM.

CDR3 in amino acids: CSVEDGRSERSSYNEQFF. CDR3 DNA sequence: TGCAGCGTTGAAGATGGTCGGAGTGAGCGCAGCTCCTACAATGAGCAGTTCTTC. This chain connects TRBV29-1 to TRBJ2-1; D unresolved. Looked up from germline, CDR1 is SQVTM and CDR2 is ANQGSEA. This CDR3 has 18 amino acids. The V and J ends lost 0 bases and 0 bases respectively, with 18 bases between them.

The chain recombines TRBV11-2 with TRBJ1-1; D might be TRBD1 (6 bases). CDR3 length: 13 amino acids. The germline V gene has CDR1 SGHAT and CDR2 FQNNGV. V was clipped by 2 bases and J by 5 bases, with 9 bases between them. The CDR3 bases are TGTGCCAGCAGCTTACACAGGGAGACTGAAGCTTTCTTT. Amino acids: CASSLHRETEAFF.

The chain is built from TRBV2 and TRBJ2-1; D ambiguous. The CDR3 spans 15 residues. Germline assignment: CDR1 SNHLY and CDR2 FYNNEI. Trimming took 6 bases from V and 3 from J, leaving 15 bases between them. CDR3: CASRLSRNDYNEQFF. CDR3 in DNA: TGTGCCAGCAGACTTAGCCGAAACGACTACAATGAGCAGTTCTTC.

This clone was detected only once. V usage is TRBV6-1 and J usage is TRBJ2-7; 7 bases line up with TRBD2. The V gene's germline CDR1 is MNHNS and CDR2 SASEGT. V was pared by 2 bases and J by 1 base, with 5 bases of the junction left unmatched. This CDR3 is built from 15 residues. This CDR3 reads CASSELAAESYEQYF. CDR3 in DNA: TGTGCCAGCAGTGAACTAGCGGCCGAATCCTACGAGCAGTACTTC.

V usage is TRBV7-2 and J usage is TRBJ2-3; TRBD2 agrees at 10 bases. J was trimmed by 1 base and V by 3 bases; bases with no gene match: 4. The germline V gene encodes CDR1 SGHTA and CDR2 FQGNSA. This CDR3 has 16 amino acids. DNA of the CDR3: TGTGCCAGCAGCTTGGGTGGGACTAGCGGCACAGATACGCAGTATTTT. Protein product: CASSLGGTSGTDTQYF.

The rearrangement uses TRBV11-3 and TRBJ2-1; 8 bases agree with TRBD2. Unmatched junction bases numbered 5, after V lost 5 bases and J lost 2 bases. The V gene's germline CDR1 is SGHNT and CDR2 YENEEA. This CDR3 region has 15 residues. The CDR3 region is CASSLSGNPYNEQFF. The CDR3 nucleotides read TGTGCCAGCAGCCTTAGCGGGAATCCCTACAATGAGCAGTTCTTC.

J is TRBJ2-2 and V is TRBV6-5, with D perhaps matching TRBD1 (5 bases). The CDR3 is 15 residues long. Trimming removed 2 bases at V and 2 bases at J, with 9 bases between. CDR1 and CDR2 from the germline V gene are MNHEY and SVGAGI. This CDR3 is CASSYHDSNTGELFF. The CDR3 nucleotides read TGTGCCAGCAGTTACCATGACAGCAACACCGGGGAGCTGTTTTTT.

The chain uses TRBV19 and TRBJ2-2; possible D gene TRBD2, 5 bases. CDR1 is LNHDA and CDR2 is SQIVND in the germline V gene (reference sequence). This CDR3 spans 16 amino acids. V lost 2 bases to trimming and J lost 0 bases, with 10 bases between them. The DNA for the CDR3 is TGTGCCAGTAGTATATACCTAGCACCGAACACCGGGGAGCTGTTTTTT. This codes for CASSIYLAPNTGELFF.

This sequence joins TRBV11-2 and TRBJ1-1; 8 bases align to TRBD1. V was pared by 5 bases and J by 3 bases, with 8 bases of the junction left unmatched. In germline, CDR1 is SGHAT, CDR2 FQNNGV. The CDR3 contains 15 residues. CDR3 residues: CASSLGGQGDTEAFF. The CDR3 DNA follows: TGTGCCAGCAGCCTGGGTGGACAGGGCGACACTGAAGCTTTCTTT.

This clone was recorded a few times. V usage is TRBV7-2 and J usage is TRBJ2-2; possibly TRBD2 for D (6 bases). Germline assignment: CDR1 SGHTA and CDR2 FQGNSA. The CDR3 consists of 15 residues. The V end lost 5 bases, the J end lost 7 bases, and 17 bases lay between the germline ends. The CDR3 nucleotides are TGTGCCAGCAGCCCCCAAAACCGGAGGGGCGGGGAGCTGTTTTTT. Its protein product is CASSPQNRRGGELFF.

The rearrangement joins TRBV9 to TRBJ2-2; D could derive from TRBD1 or TRBD2 (5 bases each). CDR1 and CDR2 from the germline V gene are SGDLS and YYNGEE. The CDR3 consists of 15 residues. V was trimmed by 0 bases and J by 1 base, leaving 7 bases between them. The CDR3 spells CASSVGGVNTGELFF. DNA of the CDR3: TGTGCCAGCAGCGTAGGAGGGGTGAACACCGGGGAGCTGTTTTTT.

This clone was seen a single time. The chain links TRBV30 to TRBJ1-6; D unresolved. Looked up from germline, CDR1 is GTSNPN and CDR2 is SVGIG (reference sequence). V gave up 0 bases and J gave up 11 bases, with 14 bases separating them. This CDR3 comprises 14 residues. Here the CDR3 DNA reads TGTGCCTGGAGTGTGGGCAGTCGGAAGCCACCCCTCCACTTT. Its protein is CAWSVGSRKPPLHF.

CDR3 in DNA: TGCGCCAGCAGTCCTACTTTGGGGACAGATACGCAGTATTTT. It yields the protein CASSPTLGTDTQYF. J is TRBJ2-3 and V is TRBV5-1; D remains unclear. The CDR3 consists of 14 residues. Germline V lookup: CDR1 SGHRS, CDR2 YFSETQ. The germline V and J ends were trimmed by 5 bases and 3 bases, with 13 bases remaining between them.